These 8 T cell receptor beta chains came from one sample sequenced in a study of blood T cells in healthy people across ages (dated by TCRdb to about 2015). Library preparation used 5' RACE. Sequencing was carried out with an Illumina HiSeq 2500. A second PCR of roughly 7 to 11 cycles was performed with a sample-barcoded 5' primer and a J-beta primer mix. The public reads were reanalyzed by TCRdb: fastp trimming at Q25, MiXCR alignment, in-frame beta chains only. Each entry is one CDR3 protein sequence, shown with its most common DNA and genes. For this sample there are 550,000 to 600,000 distinct CDR3 sequences; less than 60% appear just once. The top ten clones comprise just under 25% of the sample. Sequencing input: blood. These TCRs come from a man aged 80 or over in good health.

The chain combines TRBV12-3 or TRBV12-4 with TRBJ2-6; D gene unclear. V was pared by 0 bases and J by 2 bases, with 5 bases between. The CDR3 is made up of 15 amino acids. Here the CDR3 reads CASSLAATGANVLTF. The CDR3 nucleotides read TGTGCCAGCAGTTTAGCGGCTACTGGGGCCAACGTCCTGACTTTC.

The rearrangement joins TRBV5-1 to TRBJ2-5; 8 bases fit TRBD1. Trimming at V came to 4 bases and at J to 1 base, leaving 6 bases not matched to a gene. Germline V gives CDR1 SGHRS, CDR2 YFSETQ. This CDR3 spans 15 amino acids. The DNA for the CDR3 is TGCGCCAGCAGCAAAACAGGACAGGGCCAAGAGACCCAGTACTTC. It is translated as CASSKTGQGQETQYF.

This chain uses TRBV6-2 or TRBV6-3 with TRBJ2-1; TRBD1 aligns across 7 bases. The junction had 6 bases not matched to a gene; V was cut back by 6 bases and J by 4 bases. CDR1 and CDR2 (germline): MNHEY, SVGEGT. The CDR3 covers 14 residues. The CDR3 nucleotides read TGTGCCAGCAGAGGGACAGACCAGTACAATGAGCAGTTCTTC. It specifies CASRGTDQYNEQFF.

A word on this clonotype: At one end, the junction sequence differs from germline, possibly due to a read error. The chain couples TRBV2 to TRBJ1-2; D is perhaps TRBD1 (6 bases). The length of the CDR3 is 14 residues. The germline gives CDR1 SNHLY, CDR2 FYNNEI. The CDR3 coding sequence is TGTGCCGGCAGTGGATGGCAGGGGAACTATGGCTACACCTTC. Protein sequence: CAGSGWQGNYGYTF. Complete variable domain (other parts from reference TRBV2 and TRBJ1-2): EPEVTQTPSHQVTQMGQEVILRCVPISNHLYFYWYRQILGQKVEFLVSFYNNEISEKSEIFDDQFSVERPDGSNFTLKIRSTKLEDSAMYFCAGSGWQGNYGYTFGSGTRLTVV.

At least ten counts were recorded for this clonotype. The chain joins TRBV6-6 to TRBJ2-6; a possible D gene is TRBD2 (5 bases). The CDR3 runs 17 residues. V was clipped by 4 bases and J by 2 bases, with 15 bases between them. Germline lookup yields CDR1 MNHNY and CDR2 SVGAGI (reference sequence). The CDR3 loop reads CASSSPGLGAGANVLTF. For the CDR3, the DNA is TGTGCCAGCAGTTCCCCGGGGTTGGGCGCTGGGGCCAACGTCCTGACTTTC.

The chain uses TRBV12-3 or TRBV12-4 and TRBJ2-6; possible D gene TRBD1, 5 bases. The CDR3 covers 17 residues. V was trimmed by 5 bases and J by 0 bases, leaving 14 bases between them. For the CDR3, the DNA is TGTGCCAGCAGTCCCCCGGACATTAGCTCTGGGGCCAACGTCCTGACTTTC. It encodes CASSPPDISSGANVLTF.

This clonotype was detected many times. The CDR3 here is CASNPGRNYGYTF. Here the CDR3 DNA reads TGTGCCAGCAACCCTGGTCGGAACTATGGCTACACCTTC. The chain links TRBV6-5 to TRBJ1-2; D not certain. The germline V gene has CDR1 MNHEY and CDR2 SVGAGI. This CDR3 has 13 amino acids. Trimming cost V 7 bases and J 2 bases, with 11 bases left between them.

This clonotype has more than one count but fewer than ten. The chain employs TRBV6-6 and TRBJ2-4; the D gene is possibly TRBD1 (5 bases). Germline V gene data show CDR1 as MNHNY and CDR2 as SVGAGI (reference sequence). This CDR3 is 17 amino acids long. Trimming cost V 4 bases and J 1 base, with 17 bases left between them. CDR3 sequence (DNA): TGTGCCAGCAGTTTGGGCAGGGTAAGGCTGGCCAAAAACATTCAGTACTTC. Encoded protein: CASSLGRVRLAKNIQYF.